The clone carrying this TCR beta chain was counted once. The sample originates from a study of PD-1 blockade in classical Hodgkin lymphoma. About the study: A 3 mg/kg intravenous dose of nivolumab was received by patients every 2 weeks.

All patients experienced relapse after autologous stem cell transplantation, and brentuximab vedotin exposure was variable. Sequencing was performed with immunoSEQ multiplex PCR; in TCRdb, only in-frame clones are kept and a portion is missing. The sample lists 46,000 or so clones, about three quarters occurring once. The CDR3 totals 16 residues. Trimming cost V 1 base and J 1 base, with 14 bases left between them. In germline, CDR1 is SGHVS, CDR2 FQNEAQ. The source material was peripheral blood mononuclear cells (PBMCs), sampled at baseline. The rearrangement links TRBV7-8 to TRBJ2-7, with a possible D match to TRBD2 (6 bases). The clonotype comes from a human donor with classical Hodgkin lymphoma. The chain's CDR3 is CASSLEPGLTSYEQYF. CDR3 in DNA: TGTGCCAGCAGCTTAGAACCGGGACTCACTTCCTACGAGCAGTACTTC.